These 32 T cell receptor beta chains originate from one sample sequenced in a study of vaccination and CD4 T cells after COVID-19. These TCRs' antigens remain unknown. Scientists ran DNA taken from cultured CD4+ T cells through the Oncomine TCR Beta short-read assay for sequencing. TCRdb fed the PCR reads into MiXCR, producing one record per CDR3 protein. The sample has roughly 16,000 distinct CDR3 sequences; 78% are singletons. Treatment described: roughly ten-day PBMC culture with coronavirus spike peptide pools or control peptides (ViraFEST assay). Sample: CD4+ T cells from blood, cultured in vitro, taken after SARS-CoV-2 vaccination. Source of these receptors: a human donor who received a COVID-19 vaccine.

The CDR3, as DNA: TGTGCCAGCAGCAAATCATCCCTTTTGGGAAATCAGCCCCAGCATTTT. This encodes CASSKSSLLGNQPQHF. The chain employs TRBV21-1 and TRBJ1-5. TRBV21-1 has pseudogene status. This CDR3 is 16 amino acids long.

The rearrangement uses TRBV5-4 and TRBJ2-5; 12 nucleotides match TRBD2. Germline CDR1 and CDR2: SGHNT and YYREEE (reference sequence). With V trimmed by 1 base and J by 5 bases, 6 bases remained unmatched. The CDR3 is 16 residues long. CDR3 residues: CASSLTSGGQQETQYF. The CDR3 bases are TGTGCCAGCAGCTTGACTAGCGGGGGGCAGCAGGAGACCCAGTACTTC.

This clonotype showed up just a few times. The chain joins TRBV11-3 to TRBJ2-7; D is perhaps TRBD1 (5 bases). The CDR3 runs 13 residues. Germline V CDR1 and CDR2: SGHNT, YENEEA. V lost 4 bases, J lost 1 base, and 8 bases lay in between. The CDR3 bases are TGTGCCAGCAGCTCAACAGGTTCCTACGAGCAGTACTTC. This gives the protein CASSSTGSYEQYF.

A single count supports this clonotype. The chain combines TRBV20-1 with TRBJ2-1, with 12 positions matching TRBD2. This CDR3 region has 15 residues. Germline V CDR1 and CDR2: DFQATT, SNEGSKA (reference sequence). V lost 5 bases and J lost 7; bases outside the gene matches: 9. Here the CDR3 DNA reads TGCAGTGCTCCTCTAGCGGGGGGGTTGGGGAATGAGCAGTTCTTC. This sequence encodes CSAPLAGGLGNEQFF.

The rearrangement links TRBV19 to TRBJ2-5; 9 bases are shared with TRBD1. Unmatched junction bases numbered 8, after V lost 5 bases and J lost 4 bases. This CDR3 is built from 15 residues. The V gene's germline CDR1 is LNHDA and CDR2 SQIVND (reference sequence). CDR3 sequence (DNA): TGTGCCAGTAGTTCGAGACAGGGGGTGGGAGAGACCCAGTACTTC. Encoded protein: CASSSRQGVGETQYF.

This CDR3 is CASSSEIRDRAFYGYTF. The CDR3 DNA reads as TGTGCCAGCAGCTCGGAGATTAGGGACAGGGCTTTCTATGGCTACACCTTC. This chain uses TRBV11-2 with TRBJ1-2, with 9 bases fitting TRBD1. From germline, CDR1 is SGHAT and CDR2 FQNNGV. The V gene end was trimmed by 4 bases and the J gene end by 4 bases; junction bases not matched to a gene: 13. The CDR3 extends over 17 amino acids.

This clonotype occurred once. The rearrangement links TRBV27 to TRBJ2-1; 8 positions match TRBD1. The CDR3 contains 14 residues. V gave up 6 bases and J gave up 4 bases; unmatched junction bases: 5. Germline V gene lookup returns CDR1 MNHEY and CDR2 SMNVEV (reference sequence). CDR3 amino acids: CASSSRDRYNEQFF. CDR3 DNA: TGTGCCAGCAGCTCGCGGGACAGGTACAATGAGCAGTTCTTC.

The chain couples TRBV11-2 to TRBJ1-6; no firm D call. The CDR3 is 12 residues long. The ends were cut back, 4 bases at V and 7 bases at J, with 5 bases in the middle. The germline gives CDR1 SGHAT, CDR2 FQNNGV. The CDR3 here is CASSSPNSPLHF. The CDR3 DNA reads as TGTGCCAGCAGCTCGCCCAATTCACCCCTCCACTTT.

V gene TRBV6-1 combines with J gene TRBJ2-2; D is perhaps TRBD1 or TRBD2 (5 bases each). The CDR3 length is 16 residues. V dropped 2 bases and J dropped 1 base, with 11 bases sitting between them. Germline V lookup: CDR1 MNHNS, CDR2 SASEGT. The chain's CDR3 is CASSESGSGNTGELFF. DNA for the CDR3: TGTGCCAGCAGTGAATCAGGGAGTGGGAACACCGGGGAGCTGTTTTTT.

The chain links TRBV11-2 to TRBJ2-1; D might be TRBD1 (5 bases). Deletions cut 1 base from V and 6 bases from J, with 7 bases between. CDR3 length equals 13 residues. The germline V gene encodes CDR1 SGHAT and CDR2 FQNNGV. DNA of the CDR3: TGTGCCAGCAGCTTAGGCAGGGTCAATGAGCAGTTCTTC. Amino acid sequence: CASSLGRVNEQFF.

The chain employs TRBV20-1 and TRBJ1-5; D call uncertain. Germline assignment: CDR1 DFQATT and CDR2 SNEGSKA (reference sequence). Between the trimmed V and J ends, which lost 0 bases and 0 bases, there was a span of 12 bases. The CDR3 totals 16 residues. The CDR3 sequence is CSARDDSRYSNQPQHF. As DNA, the CDR3 is TGCAGTGCTAGAGATGATAGCAGGTATAGCAATCAGCCCCAGCATTTT.

CDR3 amino acids: CASVGRDIEQYF. The DNA of the CDR3 is TGTGCCAGCGTCGGTCGGGACATCGAGCAGTACTTC. This sequence joins TRBV12-3 or TRBV12-4 and TRBJ2-7; D perhaps matches TRBD1 (6 bases). This CDR3 is built from 12 residues. Trimming removed 8 bases from V and 6 bases from J, with 14 bases in between.

The chain recombines TRBV27 with TRBJ2-7, with D possibly matching TRBD1 (6 bases). Germline V lookup: CDR1 MNHEY, CDR2 SMNVEV (reference sequence). The V end lost 7 bases, the J end lost 2 bases, and 18 bases lay between the germline ends. This CDR3 contains 15 residues. The CDR3 loop is CASTVPSRTAYEQYF. Here the CDR3 DNA reads TGTGCCAGCACTGTCCCATCGAGGACAGCCTACGAGCAGTACTTC.

The chain is built from TRBV18 and TRBJ1-5; D unresolved. CDR1 is KGHSH, CDR2 LQKENI, per germline. The V and J ends lost 4 bases and 4 bases respectively, with 11 bases between them. This CDR3 is 14 amino acids long. CDR3 sequence reads: CASSRLSGNQPQHF. The CDR3, as DNA: TGTGCCAGCTCACGGTTGTCGGGGAATCAGCCCCAGCATTTT.

J is TRBJ2-3 and V is TRBV2; 7 positions agree with TRBD2. CDR1 and CDR2 from the germline V gene are SNHLY and FYNNEI. CDR3 length: 13 residues. The J segment lost 5 bases and the V segment lost 6 bases, leaving 5 bases of the junction unmatched. The CDR3 loop reads CASRFSGGDTQYF. For the CDR3, the DNA is TGTGCCAGCAGGTTCTCGGGGGGAGATACGCAGTATTTT.

The chain couples TRBV12-3 or TRBV12-4 to TRBJ1-2; 9 nucleotides line up with TRBD1. Germline trimming cut 4 bases from V and 6 bases from J; bases unmatched to any gene: 6. This CDR3 region has 14 residues. The CDR3 loop reads CASSSYRGLNGYTF. In nucleotides, the CDR3 is TGTGCCAGCAGTTCTTACAGGGGGCTGAATGGCTACACCTTC.

V usage is TRBV5-4 and J usage is TRBJ2-7, with 8 bases fitting TRBD1. Germline V gene sequence: CDR1 SGHNT, CDR2 YYREEE (reference sequence). The CDR3 sequence is 15 residues long. V lost 2 bases and J lost 1; bases outside the gene matches: 5. The CDR3 DNA reads TGTGCCAGCAGCTTCAAGACAGGGGCATCCTACGAGCAGTACTTC. Its protein product is CASSFKTGASYEQYF.

This clonotype appeared a single time. This chain links TRBV6-1 with TRBJ1-5; D is undetermined. In germline, CDR1 is MNHNS, CDR2 SASEGT. Trimming cost V 4 bases and J 11 bases, with 9 bases left between them. This CDR3 comprises 11 residues. CDR3 in DNA: TGTGCCAGCAGTGTCGCTTTTGCCCAGCATTTT. Translated: CASSVAFAQHF.

The V gene is TRBV12-3 or TRBV12-4, the J gene TRBJ2-5; unclear D gene. The CDR3 is 11 amino acids. V lost 3 bases and J lost 5, with 4 bases in between. In DNA, the CDR3 is TGTGCCAGCAGTTTGGAGGAGACCCAGTACTTC. As protein: CASSLEETQYF.

The chain combines TRBV6-1 with TRBJ1-6; D unclear. The CDR3 is 15 amino acids. CDR1 MNHNS and CDR2 SASEGT come from the germline V gene. Deletions cut 10 bases from V and 0 bases from J, with 13 bases between. CDR3 sequence (DNA): TGTGCCACCAAGTCGGCGAGCTCCTATAATTCACCCCTCCACTTT. Translating it yields CATKSASSYNSPLHF.

A few counts support this clonotype. The chain combines TRBV7-9 with TRBJ1-1, with D maybe TRBD1 (6 bases). V lost 8 bases to trimming and J lost 1 base, with 11 bases between them. CDR1 and CDR2 (germline): SEHNR, FQNEAQ (reference sequence). CDR3 size: 13 residues. The DNA for the CDR3 is TGTGCCAGCTCCCCACAGGGGAACACTGAAGCTTTCTTT. It specifies CASSPQGNTEAFF.

This clonotype was seen once. The V gene is TRBV24-1, the J gene TRBJ2-3; 9 nucleotides match TRBD1. This CDR3 comprises 15 residues. Germline values: CDR1 KGHDR, CDR2 SFDVKD. The junction had 12 bases not matched to a gene; V was cut back by 9 bases and J by 6 bases. The DNA for the CDR3 is TGTGCCACCGCCGCACAGGGGGCTGTGCTTGATACGCAGTATTTT. It encodes CATAAQGAVLDTQYF.

The chain employs TRBV25-1 and TRBJ1-1; TRBD1 might be the D (6 bases). The germline V gene encodes CDR1 MGHDK and CDR2 SYGVNS. V shed 4 bases and J shed 4 bases, with 13 bases lying between them. The CDR3 is made up of 14 amino acids. CDR3 sequence: CASSATGDFTEAFF. The DNA of the CDR3 is TGTGCCAGCAGTGCGACAGGTGACTTCACTGAAGCTTTCTTT.

The chain recombines TRBV12-3 or TRBV12-4 with TRBJ2-3; D uncertain. V lost 2 bases and J 2 bases, leaving 11 bases between the germline ends. The CDR3 has 15 amino acids. CDR3 bases: TGTGCCAGCAGTTTAAGTTTCACTCCCACAGATACGCAGTATTTT. Residues: CASSLSFTPTDTQYF.

This sequence joins TRBV10-3 and TRBJ1-2, with D possibly matching TRBD1 (6 bases). This CDR3 has 13 amino acids. Trimming removed 5 bases at V and 3 bases at J, with 10 bases between. Germline V gene sequence: CDR1 ENHRY, CDR2 SYGVKD. The CDR3 loop is CAISSRTDYGYTF. CDR3 bases: TGTGCCATCAGTTCTCGGACAGACTATGGCTACACCTTC.

This sequence joins TRBV7-9 and TRBJ1-3; D gene unclear. The CDR3 contains 16 residues. Looked up from germline, CDR1 is SEHNR and CDR2 is FQNEAQ (reference sequence). The V end was cut by 1 base, the J end by 0 bases, with 10 bases between. This chain's CDR3 is CASSLEARTSGNTIYF. The CDR3 DNA follows: TGTGCCAGCAGCTTAGAGGCCAGGACCTCTGGAAACACCATATATTTT. Together with reference TRBV7-9 and TRBJ1-3, the CDR3 gives the full variable domain: DTGVSQNPRHKITKRGQNVTFRCDPISEHNRLYWYRQTLGQGPEFLTYFQNEAQLEKSRLLSDRFSAERPKGSFSTLEIQRTEQGDSAMYLCASSLEARTSGNTIYFGEGSWLTVV.

This clonotype appeared once. The rearrangement joins TRBV19 to TRBJ2-5; 8 bases are a match to TRBD2. Trimming cost V 5 bases and J 1 base; bases outside gene matches: 3. The germline V gene encodes CDR1 LNHDA and CDR2 SQIVND (reference sequence). This CDR3 contains 14 residues. The CDR3 nucleotides read TGTGCCAGTAGTCCCGGACTAGCCCAAGAGACCCAGTACTTC. Translated: CASSPGLAQETQYF.

The chain uses TRBV27 and TRBJ1-1; perhaps TRBD1 as D (5 bases). The CDR3 has 13 amino acids. The germline gives CDR1 MNHEY, CDR2 SMNVEV (reference sequence). V was trimmed by 3 bases and J by 11 bases, leaving 16 bases between them. CDR3 region: CASSFLVGGRAFF. CDR3 sequence (DNA): TGTGCCAGCAGTTTCCTCGTGGGGGGTAGGGCTTTCTTT.

Only a few counts were recorded for this clonotype. CDR3 coding DNA: TGTGCCAGCAGCTTATCGAGGACGGAGAGCAACGAGCAGTACTTC. Encoded protein: CASSLSRTESNEQYF. This chain links TRBV11-2 with TRBJ2-7; D not certain. The V and J ends lost 2 bases and 5 bases respectively, with 16 bases between them. The CDR3 is made up of 15 amino acids. The V gene's germline CDR1 is SGHAT and CDR2 FQNNGV.

J is TRBJ1-2 and V is TRBV5-6; 8 nucleotides align to TRBD1. The CDR3 is made up of 15 amino acids. Germline values: CDR1 SGHDT, CDR2 YYEEEE. V was clipped by 1 base and J by 8 bases; unmatched bases: 10. CDR3 protein: CASSLQGAGLSGYTF. For the CDR3, the DNA is TGTGCCAGCAGCTTGCAGGGGGCTGGTTTATCCGGCTACACCTTC.

This chain joins TRBV30 and TRBJ2-7, with 7 bases matching TRBD1. The CDR3 consists of 12 residues. J was trimmed by 7 bases and V by 3 bases; bases with no gene match: 6. The V gene's germline CDR1 is GTSNPN and CDR2 SVGIG (reference sequence). The DNA for the CDR3 is TGTGCCTGGAGCGACAGGGTGGGGGAGCAGTACTTC. Translated, it gives CAWSDRVGEQYF.

The rearrangement uses TRBV20-1 and TRBJ1-1, with D unclear. The germline V gene has CDR1 DFQATT and CDR2 SNEGSKA (reference sequence). The CDR3 totals 13 residues. The CDR3 loop is CTLARKVNTEAFF. CDR3 DNA sequence: TGCACCCTGGCTCGGAAGGTGAACACTGAAGCTTTCTTT.